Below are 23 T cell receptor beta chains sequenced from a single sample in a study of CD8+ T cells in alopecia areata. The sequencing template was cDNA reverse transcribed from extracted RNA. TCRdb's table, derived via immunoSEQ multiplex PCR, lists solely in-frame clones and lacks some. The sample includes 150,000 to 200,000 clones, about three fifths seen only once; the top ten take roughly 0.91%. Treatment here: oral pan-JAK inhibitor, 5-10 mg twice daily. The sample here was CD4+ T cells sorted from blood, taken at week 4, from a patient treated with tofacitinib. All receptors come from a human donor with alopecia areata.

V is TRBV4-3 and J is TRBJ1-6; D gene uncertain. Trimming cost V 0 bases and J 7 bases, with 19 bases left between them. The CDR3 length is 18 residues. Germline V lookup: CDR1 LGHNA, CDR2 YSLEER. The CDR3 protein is CASSQDRSIGSLNSPLHF. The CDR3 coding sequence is TGCGCCAGCAGCCAAGATCGCAGTATAGGGTCACTGAATTCACCCCTCCACTTT.

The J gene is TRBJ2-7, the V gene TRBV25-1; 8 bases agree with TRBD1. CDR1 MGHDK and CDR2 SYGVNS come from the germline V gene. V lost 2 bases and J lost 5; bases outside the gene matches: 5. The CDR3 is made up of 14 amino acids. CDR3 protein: CASSEGTGGHEQYF. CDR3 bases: TGTGCCAGCAGTGAAGGAACAGGGGGACACGAGCAGTACTTC.

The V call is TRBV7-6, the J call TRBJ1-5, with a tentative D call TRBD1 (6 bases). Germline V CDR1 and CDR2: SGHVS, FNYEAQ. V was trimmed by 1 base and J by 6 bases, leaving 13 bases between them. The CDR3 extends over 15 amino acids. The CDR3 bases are TGTGCCAGCAGCTTAGGAACAGGGACCCGTCAGCCCCAGCATTTT. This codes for CASSLGTGTRQPQHF.

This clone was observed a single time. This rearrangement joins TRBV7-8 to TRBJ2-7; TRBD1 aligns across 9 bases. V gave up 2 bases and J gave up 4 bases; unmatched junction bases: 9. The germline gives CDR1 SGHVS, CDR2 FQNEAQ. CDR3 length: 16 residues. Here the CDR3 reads CASSLLGGTGMYEQYF. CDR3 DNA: TGTGCCAGCAGCTTACTGGGGGGGACAGGGATGTACGAGCAGTACTTC.

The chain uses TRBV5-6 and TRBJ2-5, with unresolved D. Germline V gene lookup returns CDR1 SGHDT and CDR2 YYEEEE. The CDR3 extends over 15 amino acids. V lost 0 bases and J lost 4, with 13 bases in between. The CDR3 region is CASSLDDSLGETQYF. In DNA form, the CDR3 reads TGTGCCAGCAGCTTGGATGACTCCCTTGGAGAGACCCAGTACTTC.

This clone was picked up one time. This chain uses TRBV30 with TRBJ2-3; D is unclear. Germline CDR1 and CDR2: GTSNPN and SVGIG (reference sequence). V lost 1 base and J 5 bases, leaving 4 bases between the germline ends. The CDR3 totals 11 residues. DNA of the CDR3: TGTGCCTGGAGTGGCATAGATACGCAGTATTTT. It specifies CAWSGIDTQYF.

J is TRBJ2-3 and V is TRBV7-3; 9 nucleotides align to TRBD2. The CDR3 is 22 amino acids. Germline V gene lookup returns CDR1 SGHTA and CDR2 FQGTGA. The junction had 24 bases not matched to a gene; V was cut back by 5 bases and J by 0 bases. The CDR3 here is CASSAKHRPLAGESSSTDTQYF. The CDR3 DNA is TGTGCCAGCAGCGCAAAGCATAGGCCCTTAGCGGGGGAATCCTCTAGCACAGATACGCAGTATTTT.

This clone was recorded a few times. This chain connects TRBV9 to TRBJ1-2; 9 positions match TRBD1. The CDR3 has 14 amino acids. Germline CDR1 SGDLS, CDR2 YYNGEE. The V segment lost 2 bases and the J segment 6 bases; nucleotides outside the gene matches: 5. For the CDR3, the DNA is TGTGCCAGCAGCGTCCAGGGACAGGGAGATGGCTACACCTTC. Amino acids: CASSVQGQGDGYTF.

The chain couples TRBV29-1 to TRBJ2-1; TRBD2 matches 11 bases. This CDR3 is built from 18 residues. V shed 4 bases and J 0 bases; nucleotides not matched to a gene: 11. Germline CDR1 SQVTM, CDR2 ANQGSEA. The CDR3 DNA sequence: TGCAGCGTTGGTGGGGCTAGCGGGGGGATCAGCTCCTACAATGAGCAGTTCTTC. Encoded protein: CSVGGASGGISSYNEQFF.

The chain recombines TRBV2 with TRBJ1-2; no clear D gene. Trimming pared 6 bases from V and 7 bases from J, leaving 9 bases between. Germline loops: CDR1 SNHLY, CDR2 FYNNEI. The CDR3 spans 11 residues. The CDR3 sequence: CASSVTLGYTF. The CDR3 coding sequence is TGTGCCAGCAGCGTTACTCTTGGCTACACCTTC.

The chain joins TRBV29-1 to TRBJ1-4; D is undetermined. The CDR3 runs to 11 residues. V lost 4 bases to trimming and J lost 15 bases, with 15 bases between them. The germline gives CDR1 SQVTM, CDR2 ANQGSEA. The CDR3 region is CSVGQTGRLFF. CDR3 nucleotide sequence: TGCAGCGTTGGTCAGACCGGGAGATTGTTTTTT.

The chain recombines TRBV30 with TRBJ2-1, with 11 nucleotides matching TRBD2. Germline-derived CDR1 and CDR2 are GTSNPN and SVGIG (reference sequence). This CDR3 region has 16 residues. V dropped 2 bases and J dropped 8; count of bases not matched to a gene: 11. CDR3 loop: CAWSTNSGGAGDEQFF. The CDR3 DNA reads TGTGCCTGGAGTACCAATAGCGGGGGGGCCGGAGATGAGCAGTTCTTC. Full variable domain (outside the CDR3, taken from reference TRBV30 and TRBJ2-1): SQTIHQWPATLVQPVGSPLSLECTVEGTSNPNLYWYRQAAGRGLQLLFYSVGIGQISSEVPQNLSASRPQDRQFILSSKKLLLSDSGFYLCAWSTNSGGAGDEQFFGPGTRLTVL.

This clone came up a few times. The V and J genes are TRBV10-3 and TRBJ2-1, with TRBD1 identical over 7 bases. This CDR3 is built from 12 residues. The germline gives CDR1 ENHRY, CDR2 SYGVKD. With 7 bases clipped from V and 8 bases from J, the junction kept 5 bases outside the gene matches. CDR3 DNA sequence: TGTGCCATCAAAGGGGGCAAGGATGAGCAGTTCTTC. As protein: CAIKGGKDEQFF.

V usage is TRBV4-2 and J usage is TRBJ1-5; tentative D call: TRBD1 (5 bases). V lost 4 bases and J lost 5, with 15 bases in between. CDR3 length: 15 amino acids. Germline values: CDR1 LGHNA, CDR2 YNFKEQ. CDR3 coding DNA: TGTGCCAGCAGCCGCGAGGTGGGGGGGGATCAGCCCCAGCATTTT. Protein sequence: CASSREVGGDQPQHF.

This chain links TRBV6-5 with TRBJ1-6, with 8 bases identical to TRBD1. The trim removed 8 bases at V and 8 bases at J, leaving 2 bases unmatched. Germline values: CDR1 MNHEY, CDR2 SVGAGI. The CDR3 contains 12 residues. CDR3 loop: CASGQGYSPLHF. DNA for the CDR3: TGTGCCAGCGGACAGGGCTATTCACCCCTCCACTTT.

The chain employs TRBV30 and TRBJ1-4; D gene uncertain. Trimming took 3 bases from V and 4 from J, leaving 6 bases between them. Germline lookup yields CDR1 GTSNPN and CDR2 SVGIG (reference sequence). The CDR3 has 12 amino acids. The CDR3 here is CAWRARNEKLFF. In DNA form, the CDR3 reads TGTGCCTGGAGGGCCCGTAATGAAAAACTGTTTTTT. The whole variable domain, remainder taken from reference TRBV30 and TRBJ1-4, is SQTIHQWPATLVQPVGSPLSLECTVEGTSNPNLYWYRQAAGRGLQLLFYSVGIGQISSEVPQNLSASRPQDRQFILSSKKLLLSDSGFYLCAWRARNEKLFFGSGTQLSVL.

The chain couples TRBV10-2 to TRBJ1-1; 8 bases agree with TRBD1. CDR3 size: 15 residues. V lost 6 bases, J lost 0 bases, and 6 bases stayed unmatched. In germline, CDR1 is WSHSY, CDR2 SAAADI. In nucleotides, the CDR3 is TGCGCCAGCAGGGGACAGGCGGGCATGAACACTGAAGCTTTCTTT. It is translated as CASRGQAGMNTEAFF.

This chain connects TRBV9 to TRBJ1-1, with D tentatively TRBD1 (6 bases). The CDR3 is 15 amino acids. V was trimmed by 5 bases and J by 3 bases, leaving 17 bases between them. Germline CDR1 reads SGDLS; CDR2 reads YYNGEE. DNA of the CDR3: TGTGCCAGCAGTTCTATCAGAACAGGGCACACTGAAGCTTTCTTT. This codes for CASSSIRTGHTEAFF. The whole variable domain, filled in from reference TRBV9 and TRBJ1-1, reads DSGVTQTPKHLITATGQRVTLRCSPRSGDLSVYWYQQSLDQGLQFLIQYYNGEERAKGNILERFSAQQFPDLHSELNLSSLELGDSALYFCASSSIRTGHTEAFFGQGTRLTVV.

The CDR3 DNA sequence: TGTGCCAGCAGCGTAGAAGGTCGGGCCCAAGAGACCCAGTACTTC. Protein sequence: CASSVEGRAQETQYF. The chain recombines TRBV9 with TRBJ2-5; no firm D call. CDR3 length: 15 amino acids. Germline CDR1 reads SGDLS; CDR2 reads YYNGEE. Trimming removed 0 bases at V and 1 base at J, with 10 bases between.

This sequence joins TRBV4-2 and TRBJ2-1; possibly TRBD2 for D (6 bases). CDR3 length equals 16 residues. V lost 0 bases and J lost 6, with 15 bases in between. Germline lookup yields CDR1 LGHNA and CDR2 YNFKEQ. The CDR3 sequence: CASSQDLLAPFNEQFF. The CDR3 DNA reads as TGTGCCAGCAGCCAAGATCTCCTAGCGCCATTCAATGAGCAGTTCTTC.

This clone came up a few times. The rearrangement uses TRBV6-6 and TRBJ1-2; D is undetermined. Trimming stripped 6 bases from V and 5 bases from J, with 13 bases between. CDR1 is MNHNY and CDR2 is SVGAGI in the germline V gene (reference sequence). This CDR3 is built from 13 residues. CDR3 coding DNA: TGTGCCAGCAGCCTCGACGGCGAATATGGCTACACCTTC. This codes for CASSLDGEYGYTF.

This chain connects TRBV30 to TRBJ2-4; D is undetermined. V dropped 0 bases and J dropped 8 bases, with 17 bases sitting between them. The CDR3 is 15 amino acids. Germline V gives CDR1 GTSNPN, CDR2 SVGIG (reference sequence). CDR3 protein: CAWSVLPGNWDIQYF. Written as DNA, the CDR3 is TGTGCCTGGAGTGTACTTCCTGGGAATTGGGACATTCAGTACTTC. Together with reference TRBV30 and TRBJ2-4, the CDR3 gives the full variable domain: SQTIHQWPATLVQPVGSPLSLECTVEGTSNPNLYWYRQAAGRGLQLLFYSVGIGQISSEVPQNLSASRPQDRQFILSSKKLLLSDSGFYLCAWSVLPGNWDIQYFGAGTRLSVL.

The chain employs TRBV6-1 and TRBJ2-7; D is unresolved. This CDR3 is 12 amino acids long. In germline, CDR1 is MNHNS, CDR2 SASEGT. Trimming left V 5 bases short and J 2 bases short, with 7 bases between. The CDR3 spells CASSYWTYEQYF. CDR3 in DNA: TGTGCCAGCAGTTATTGGACCTACGAGCAGTACTTC.